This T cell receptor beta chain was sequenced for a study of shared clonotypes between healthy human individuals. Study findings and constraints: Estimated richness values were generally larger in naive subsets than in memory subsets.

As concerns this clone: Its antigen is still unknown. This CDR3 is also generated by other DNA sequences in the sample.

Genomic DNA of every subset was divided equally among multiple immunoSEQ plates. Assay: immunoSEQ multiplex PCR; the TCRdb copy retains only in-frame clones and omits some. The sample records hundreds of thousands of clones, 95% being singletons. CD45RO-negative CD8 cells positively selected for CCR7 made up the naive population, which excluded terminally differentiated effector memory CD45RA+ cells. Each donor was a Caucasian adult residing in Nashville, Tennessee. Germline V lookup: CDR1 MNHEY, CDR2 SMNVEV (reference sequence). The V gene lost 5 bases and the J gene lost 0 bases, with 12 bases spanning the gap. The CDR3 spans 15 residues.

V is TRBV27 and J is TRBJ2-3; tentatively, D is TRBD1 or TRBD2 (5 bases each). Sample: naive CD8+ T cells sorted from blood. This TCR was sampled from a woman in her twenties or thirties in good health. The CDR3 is CASSPGTVSTDTQYF. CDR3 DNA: TGTGCCAGCAGTCCAGGGACGGTTAGCACAGATACGCAGTATTTT.